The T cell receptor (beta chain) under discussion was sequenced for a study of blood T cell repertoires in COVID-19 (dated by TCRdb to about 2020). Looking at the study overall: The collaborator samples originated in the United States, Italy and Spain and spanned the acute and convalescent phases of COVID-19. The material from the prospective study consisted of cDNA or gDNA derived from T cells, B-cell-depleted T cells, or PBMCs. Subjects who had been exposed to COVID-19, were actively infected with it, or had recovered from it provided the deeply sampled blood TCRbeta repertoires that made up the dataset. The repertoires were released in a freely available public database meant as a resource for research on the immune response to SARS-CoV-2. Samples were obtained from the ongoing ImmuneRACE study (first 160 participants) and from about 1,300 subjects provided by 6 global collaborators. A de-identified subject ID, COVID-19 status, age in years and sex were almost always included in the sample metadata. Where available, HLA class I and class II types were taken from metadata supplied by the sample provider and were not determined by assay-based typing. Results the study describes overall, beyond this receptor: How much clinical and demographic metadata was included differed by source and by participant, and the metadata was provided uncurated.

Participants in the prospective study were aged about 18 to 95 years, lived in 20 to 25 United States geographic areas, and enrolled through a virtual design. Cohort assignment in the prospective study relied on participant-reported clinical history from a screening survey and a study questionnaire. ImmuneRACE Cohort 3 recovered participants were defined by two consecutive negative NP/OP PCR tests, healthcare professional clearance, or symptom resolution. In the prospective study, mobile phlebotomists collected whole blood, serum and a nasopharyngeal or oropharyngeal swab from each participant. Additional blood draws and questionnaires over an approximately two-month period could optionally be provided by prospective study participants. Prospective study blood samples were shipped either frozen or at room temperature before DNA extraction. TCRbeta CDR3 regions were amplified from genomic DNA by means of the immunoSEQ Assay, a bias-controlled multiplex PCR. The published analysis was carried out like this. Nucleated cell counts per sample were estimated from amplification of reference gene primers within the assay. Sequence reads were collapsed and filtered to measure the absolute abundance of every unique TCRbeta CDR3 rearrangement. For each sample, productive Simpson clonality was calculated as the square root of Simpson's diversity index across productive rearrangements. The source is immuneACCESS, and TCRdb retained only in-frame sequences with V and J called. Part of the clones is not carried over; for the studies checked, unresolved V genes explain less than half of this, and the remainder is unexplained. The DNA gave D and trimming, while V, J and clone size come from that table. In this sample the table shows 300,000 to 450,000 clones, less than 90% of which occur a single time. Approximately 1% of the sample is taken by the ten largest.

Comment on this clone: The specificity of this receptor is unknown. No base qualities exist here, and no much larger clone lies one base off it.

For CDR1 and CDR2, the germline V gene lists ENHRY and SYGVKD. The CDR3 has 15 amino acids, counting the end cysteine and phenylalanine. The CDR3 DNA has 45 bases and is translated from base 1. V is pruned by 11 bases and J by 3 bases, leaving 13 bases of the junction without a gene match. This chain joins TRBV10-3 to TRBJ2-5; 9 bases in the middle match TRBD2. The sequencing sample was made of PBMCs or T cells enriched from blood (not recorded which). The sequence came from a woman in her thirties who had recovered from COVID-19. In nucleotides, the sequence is TGTGCCTCAGCCGGGATCGGCGGGGGGGAAGAGACCCAGTACTTC. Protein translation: CASAGIGGGEETQYF.